A selection of T cell receptor beta chains follows, all from one sample in a study of blood T cell repertoires in COVID-19. Repertoires were generated with immunoSEQ multiplex PCR, while TCRdb's copy carries only in-frame clones and drops some. The top ten hold roughly 3.4% of the sample, which has over 130,000 clones, 70% to 90% seen once. The source material was peripheral blood. These receptors all stem from a man aged 65 to 79 with acute or convalescent COVID-19. Each CDR3 is given with its conserved first and last residue. Each record gives: D gene, V gene, J gene, clone size, CDR3 DNA, CDR3 protein. A D gene is named only where the DNA matches it firmly. Size values are once, few and many counts, or a class for expanded clones, and some rows have none.

-	TRBV15	TRBJ2-7	-	TGTGCCACCAGCAGAGATAGACAAGGCGAATACGAGCAGTACTTC	CATSRDRQGEYEQYF
-	TRBV5-1	TRBJ2-1	-	TGCGCCAGCAGCTCACTACTTCAAGACAATGAGCAGTTCTTC	CASSSLLQDNEQFF
-	TRBV5-1	TRBJ1-4	-	TGCGCCAGCAGCTTGGAGGAGGGAGGGGAAAAACTGTTTTTT	CASSLEEGGEKLFF
TRBD1	TRBV18	TRBJ2-3	-	TGTGCCAGCTCACCACTGGGACAGGGGGCATATGATACGCAGTATTTT	CASSPLGQGAYDTQYF
TRBD2	TRBV19	TRBJ2-1	-	TGTGCCAGTAGTAGACTAGCGGGAGTTAACAATGAGCAGTTCTTC	CASSRLAGVNNEQFF
TRBD2	TRBV9	TRBJ2-2	-	TGTGCCAGCAGACCCGGACTAGCGGGAGGGACCGGGGAGCTGTTTTTT	CASRPGLAGGTGELFF
TRBD2	TRBV7-3	TRBJ2-1	-	TGTGCCAGCAGCTTAAGCGGGAGCTCCTACAATGAGCAGTTCTTC	CASSLSGSSYNEQFF
TRBD2	TRBV19	TRBJ2-2	-	TGTGCCAGTAGTTCGGGACTAGCGGGAGGAACCGGGGAGCTGTTTTTT	CASSSGLAGGTGELFF
TRBD1	TRBV5-1	TRBJ1-4	-	TGCGCCAGCAGCTTGGACGGGACAGGGTGGGAAAAACTGTTTTTT	CASSLDGTGWEKLFF
TRBD2	TRBV4-2	TRBJ2-7	-	TGTGCCAGCAGCCAGGGGCTAGCGGGGATCAGCTCCTACGAGCAGTACTTC	CASSQGLAGISSYEQYF
-	TRBV5-1	TRBJ2-1	once	TGCGCCAGCAGCCCCTCTATGGTTGAGCAGTTCTTC	CASSPSMVEQFF
TRBD1	TRBV7-9	TRBJ2-4	-	TGTGCCAGCAGCTTATCCCCCGGGACAGGGAGCAAAAACATTCAGTACTTC	CASSLSPGTGSKNIQYF
TRBD2	TRBV9	TRBJ2-7	once	TGTGCCAGCAGCGTAGGGACTAGCGGGGCCACCCAGCAGTACTTC	CASSVGTSGATQQYF
TRBD2	TRBV29-1	TRBJ2-1	-	TGCAGCGTTGGGACTAGCGGGAGTGTCGAGCAGTTCTTC	CSVGTSGSVEQFF
-	TRBV27	TRBJ2-7	-	TGTGCCAGCAGTTTATTGGCCCACTACGAGCAGTACTTC	CASSLLAHYEQYF
TRBD1	TRBV5-6	TRBJ1-5	few	TGTGCCAGCAGCTTCGGGACAGCCCTTAGCAATCAGCCCCAGCATTTT	CASSFGTALSNQPQHF
TRBD2	TRBV2	TRBJ2-3	-	TGTGCCAGCGTCTCAAGCGGGAGTGCCGATACGCAGTATTTT	CASVSSGSADTQYF
-	TRBV7-2	TRBJ2-1	-	TGTGCCAGCAGCTTATCGGCGCAGGCGTACAATGAGCAGTTCTTC	CASSLSAQAYNEQFF
TRBD2	TRBV2	TRBJ2-1	once	TGTGCCAGCAGGATGAGGACTAGCGGGAGCCGTGAGCAGTTCTTC	CASRMRTSGSREQFF
TRBD1	TRBV7-9	TRBJ1-6	-	TGTGCCAGCAGCTGGGGACAGGGGGGTAATTCACCCCTCCACTTT	CASSWGQGGNSPLHF
TRBD2	TRBV29-1	TRBJ2-1	many	TGCAGCGTTGAAGGACTAGCGGGAATGGGTGAGCAGTTCTTC	CSVEGLAGMGEQFF
TRBD2	TRBV5-1	TRBJ2-5	-	TGCGCCAGCAGCTTCCAGGACGCGGGGGGTGAGACCCAGTACTTC	CASSFQDAGGETQYF
TRBD1	TRBV5-6	TRBJ2-7	-	TGTGCCAGCAGCCCGACAGGGGGGAACTACGAGCAGTACTTC	CASSPTGGNYEQYF
-	TRBV14	TRBJ1-1	-	TGTGCCAGCAGCCAAGGATTCAGGGGTGAGGACTTCTTT	CASSQGFRGEDFF
TRBD1	TRBV7-2	TRBJ1-4	-	TGTGCCAGCAGCTTAGGGGGGACAGGAGAAGAAAAACTGTTTTTT	CASSLGGTGEEKLFF
-	TRBV7-2	TRBJ2-1	-	TGTGCCAGCAGTCCCTTGTGGGGGGTGTCCTACAATGAGCAGTTCTTC	CASSPLWGVSYNEQFF
-	TRBV28	TRBJ1-1	-	TGTGCCAGCAGACAGGGTCCCACTGAAGCTTTCTTT	CASRQGPTEAFF
TRBD1	TRBV6-5	TRBJ1-3	few	TGTGCCAGCAGTACCCGGGACAGAGGAAACACCATATATTTT	CASSTRDRGNTIYF
-	TRBV19	TRBJ2-2	once	TGTGCCAGTAGTCGGGGGACGGCGAACACCGGGGAGCTGTTTTTT	CASSRGTANTGELFF
-	TRBV29-1	TRBJ2-3	-	TGCAGCGTCGATAGCCGGACAGAGAGCACAGATACGCAGTATTTT	CSVDSRTESTDTQYF
TRBD2	TRBV24-1	TRBJ2-1	-	TGTGCCACCAGTGACATGCTAGCGGGAGAGATAAATGAGCAGTTCTTC	CATSDMLAGEINEQFF
-	TRBV4-1	TRBJ1-6	few	TGCGCCAGCAGCCAAACTGGTAATTCACCCCTCCACTTT	CASSQTGNSPLHF
-	TRBV19	TRBJ2-2	-	TGTGCCAGTAGTATGTCCCTACTGAACACCGGGGAGCTGTTTTTT	CASSMSLLNTGELFF
TRBD1	TRBV11-1	TRBJ2-7	-	TGTGCCAGCAGCTTCACCGGGACAGACTACGAGCAGTACTTC	CASSFTGTDYEQYF
TRBD2	TRBV3-1/TRBV3-2	TRBJ2-3	-	TGTGCCAGCAACATAGCGGGAGGGCCTTCGGATACGCAGTATTTT	CASNIAGGPSDTQYF
TRBD2	TRBV7-3	TRBJ2-5	-	TGTGCCAGCAGCCCGGGACTAGCGGTGGGGGAGACCCAGTACTTC	CASSPGLAVGETQYF
-	TRBV30	TRBJ1-2	-	TGTGCCTGGAGTGTCGCGGGGGGTGGCTATGGCTACACCTTC	CAWSVAGGGYGYTF
TRBD1	TRBV7-2	TRBJ2-5	few	TGTGCCAGCAGCCTACCGACAGGGTCGGAGACCCAGTACTTC	CASSLPTGSETQYF
-	TRBV6-6	TRBJ2-7	-	TGTGCCAGCAGTAAATCGGACAGTTACGAGCAGTACTTC	CASSKSDSYEQYF
TRBD1	TRBV7-9	TRBJ2-7	-	TGTGCCAGCAGTTCACCGGGACAGGGAGTCCACGAGCAGTACTTC	CASSSPGQGVHEQYF
TRBD2	TRBV10-2	TRBJ2-2	-	TGCGCCAGCAGTCTTTGGACTAGCAGTGCCTGGGAGCTGTTTTTT	CASSLWTSSAWELFF
-	TRBV2	TRBJ1-5	once	TGTGCCAGCAGGGACGGACAACCCAATCAGCCCCAGCATTTT	CASRDGQPNQPQHF
-	TRBV3-1/TRBV3-2	TRBJ1-2	-	TGTGCCAGCAGCCAAGTTACAGGAAACTATGGCTACACCTTC	CASSQVTGNYGYTF
TRBD2	TRBV28	TRBJ2-7	-	TGTGCCAGCAGTTTAGGTAGCGGGAGGTACGAGCAGTACTTC	CASSLGSGRYEQYF
TRBD2	TRBV5-1	TRBJ2-1	-	TGCGCCAGCAGCTTGGAAACTAGCGGGTTTAATGAGCAGTTCTTC	CASSLETSGFNEQFF
-	TRBV27	TRBJ2-7	-	TGTGCCAGCAGTTTATTTTCAGTCCCCACCTCCTACGAGCAGTACTTC	CASSLFSVPTSYEQYF
TRBD1	TRBV5-1	TRBJ2-7	-	TGCGCCAGCAGCTTGGGTGACAGGGTTTCCTACGAGCAGTACTTC	CASSLGDRVSYEQYF
TRBD1	TRBV10-3	TRBJ2-3	-	TGTGCCATCACCCCGGGACAGGCCCCAGATACGCAGTATTTT	CAITPGQAPDTQYF
-	TRBV2	TRBJ1-1	-	TGTGCCAGCAGTGAGGGAGACGGGAGAACTGAAGCTTTCTTT	CASSEGDGRTEAFF
-	TRBV5-4	TRBJ2-1	few	TGTGCCAGCAGCCGGCCCGGACCAATCACGGGGGATGAGCAGTTCTTC	CASSRPGPITGDEQFF
TRBD2	TRBV10-3	TRBJ2-1	-	TGTGCCATCAGTGAGGTTCACTCCGAGGCGGGAGGCCATGAGCAGTTCTTC	CAISEVHSEAGGHEQFF
TRBD1	TRBV6-2/TRBV6-3	TRBJ2-4	-	TGTGCCAGCAGTTACCCCGGGAACAGGGGGCCAGAGAACATTCAGTACTTC	CASSYPGNRGPENIQYF
-	TRBV7-3	TRBJ2-7	-	TGTGCCAGCAGCTTAACATACGGCTACGAGCAGTACTTC	CASSLTYGYEQYF
TRBD1	TRBV27	TRBJ2-5	-	TGTGCCAGCAGTTTCTCCGTAGGCAGGGGGCTCGAGACCCAGTACTTC	CASSFSVGRGLETQYF
TRBD1	TRBV6-1	TRBJ1-2	-	TGTGCCAGCAGTGAAAGCCCCGACAGGGGATTGAGCACCTTC	CASSESPDRGLSTF